This passage covers 16 T cell receptor beta chains from one sample sequenced in a study of naive and memory T cell subsets. Both TRBC1 and TRBC2 were covered by a beta constant-region primer of two equimolar oligonucleotides. Each CDR3 protein is one row after TCRdb ran MiXCR on the UMI-ligation and nested PCR reads. The data hold some 150,000 distinct CDR3 sequences, with about 15% observed a single time. The sample was naive CD4+ T cells from blood. These receptors all come from a human donor in good health.

Only a few counts were recorded for this clonotype. The V call is TRBV2, the J call TRBJ2-1; D is ambiguous. This CDR3 has 11 residues. V dropped 6 bases and J dropped 5 bases, with 5 bases sitting between them. The germline V gene encodes CDR1 SNHLY and CDR2 FYNNEI. The CDR3 loop is CASRVNNEQFF. The CDR3 DNA follows: TGTGCCAGCAGGGTCAACAATGAGCAGTTCTTC. Drawing the rest from reference TRBV2 and TRBJ2-1, the complete variable domain is EPEVTQTPSHQVTQMGQEVILRCVPISNHLYFYWYRQILGQKVEFLVSFYNNEISEKSEIFDDQFSVERPDGSNFTLKIRSTKLEDSAMYFCASRVNNEQFFGPGTRLTVL.

The V call is TRBV7-2, the J call TRBJ2-7, with 11 bases identical to TRBD2. This CDR3 spans 15 amino acids. V shed 4 bases, J shed 5 bases, and the junction held 7 bases outside the gene matches. Per the germline V gene, CDR1 is SGHTA and CDR2 is FQGNSA. The CDR3 DNA reads TGTGCCAGCAGCTCCCGACTAGCGGGGCCCCACGAGCAGTACTTC. Translation: CASSSRLAGPHEQYF.

This sequence joins TRBV10-3 and TRBJ2-5; D gene unclear. V was shortened by 5 bases and J by 3 bases, with 13 bases between the two germline ends. Germline CDR1 is ENHRY and CDR2 is SYGVKD. This CDR3 has 14 amino acids. The CDR3 sequence is CAISPRLGEETQYF. The CDR3 coding sequence is TGTGCCATCAGTCCGCGTTTAGGTGAAGAGACCCAGTACTTC.

This clonotype was found a few times. This chain joins TRBV9 and TRBJ2-1; D gene unclear. V shed 0 bases and J shed 0 bases, with 10 bases lying between them. The CDR3 has 16 residues. Germline V lookup: CDR1 SGDLS, CDR2 YYNGEE. The CDR3 loop is CASSVGSGVSYNEQFF. CDR3 sequence (DNA): TGTGCCAGCAGCGTAGGGTCGGGCGTCTCCTACAATGAGCAGTTCTTC.

This clonotype has a count of ten or more. The genes are TRBV5-8 and TRBJ1-4; D call uncertain. The CDR3 loop spans 14 amino acids. CDR1 is SGHTS and CDR2 is YDEGEE in the germline V gene. V lost 2 bases and J 4 bases, leaving 9 bases between the germline ends. CDR3 in amino acids: CASSFKTVNEKLFF. As DNA, the CDR3 is TGTGCCAGCAGCTTCAAAACAGTTAATGAAAAACTGTTTTTT.

The rearrangement links TRBV7-6 to TRBJ1-1; 7 bases match TRBD1. Germline V gene lookup returns CDR1 SGHVS and CDR2 FNYEAQ. This CDR3 is built from 14 residues. Germline trimming cut 4 bases from V and 4 bases from J; bases unmatched to any gene: 6. The DNA of the CDR3 is TGTGCCAGCAGCTACGCGACAGGGACCACTGAAGCTTTCTTT. This translates into CASSYATGTTEAFF.

The rearrangement joins TRBV12-3 or TRBV12-4 to TRBJ1-6, with D uncertain. Trimming removed 3 bases at V and 9 bases at J, with 12 bases between. The CDR3 sequence is 14 residues long. The CDR3: CASSFGERSSPLHF. The CDR3 DNA reads as TGTGCCAGCAGTTTCGGGGAGCGAAGTTCACCCCTCCACTTT.

This clonotype was seen once. V and J are TRBV5-1 and TRBJ2-1, with D uncertain. Germline V gene lookup returns CDR1 SGHRS and CDR2 YFSETQ. V dropped 0 bases and J dropped 4 bases, with 8 bases sitting between them. The CDR3 runs 14 residues. The CDR3 DNA reads as TGCGCCAGCAGCTTGGGCCAGTTTTACAATGAGCAGTTCTTC. Residues: CASSLGQFYNEQFF.

The table lists this clonotype with a few counts. V gene TRBV7-8 combines with J gene TRBJ2-7; TRBD1 matches at 9 bases. Germline lookup yields CDR1 SGHVS and CDR2 FQNEAQ. The CDR3 contains 13 residues. The junction had 2 bases not matched to a gene; V was cut back by 5 bases and J by 3 bases. CDR3 sequence (DNA): TGTGCCAGCAGCCTGGACAGGGGCTACGAGCAGTACTTC. It encodes CASSLDRGYEQYF.

This clonotype was detected only a few times. The rearrangement links TRBV20-1 to TRBJ2-3; TRBD2 aligns across 8 bases. Germline lookup yields CDR1 DFQATT and CDR2 SNEGSKA (reference sequence). Trimming at V came to 6 bases and at J to 0 bases, leaving 5 bases not matched to a gene. There are 14 residues in the CDR3. Here the CDR3 reads CSARTSLSTDTQYF. CDR3 DNA sequence: TGCAGTGCAAGGACTAGCCTCAGCACAGATACGCAGTATTTT.

The chain recombines TRBV3-1 with TRBJ1-1; the D gene is possibly TRBD1 (5 bases). This CDR3 contains 12 residues. The germline gives CDR1 LGHDT, CDR2 YNNKEL (reference sequence). Trimming cost V 3 bases and J 11 bases, with 13 bases left between them. The CDR3 spells CASSHTGEGAFF. The CDR3 bases are TGTGCCAGCAGCCATACGGGGGAGGGGGCTTTCTTT.

The chain has TRBV7-2 and TRBJ2-7, with a tentative D call TRBD2 (6 bases). The CDR3 extends over 15 amino acids. The germline gives CDR1 SGHTA, CDR2 FQGNSA. Between the trimmed V and J ends, which lost 6 bases and 3 bases, there was a span of 18 bases. CDR3 amino acids: CASRKFGGTHYEQYF. DNA for the CDR3: TGTGCCAGCAGAAAGTTTGGAGGGACCCACTACGAGCAGTACTTC.

This clonotype was seen more than once but under ten times. The chain is built from TRBV7-3 and TRBJ2-2, with D perhaps TRBD2 (6 bases). CDR3 length equals 12 residues. The ends were cut back, 5 bases at V and 7 bases at J, with 8 bases in the middle. CDR1 is SGHTA and CDR2 is FQGTGA in the germline V gene. Written as DNA, the CDR3 is TGTGCCAGCAGCCGGGACTTCGGGGAGCTGTTTTTT. Translated: CASSRDFGELFF.

A few counts support this clonotype. V gene TRBV30 combines with J gene TRBJ2-1; the match to TRBD2 covers 7 bases. Looked up from germline, CDR1 is GTSNPN and CDR2 is SVGIG (reference sequence). This CDR3 has 12 amino acids. V shed 4 bases, J shed 5 bases, and the junction held 2 bases outside the gene matches. CDR3 in DNA: TGTGCCTGGAAGGGACTACACAATGAGCAGTTCTTC. Protein: CAWKGLHNEQFF.

This clonotype has only a few counts. V is TRBV20-1 and J is TRBJ1-1; weak D call: TRBD1 (5 bases). Germline V CDR1 and CDR2: DFQATT, SNEGSKA (reference sequence). V was cut by 2 bases and J by 0 bases, with 10 bases left in between. The CDR3 length is 14 residues. Written as DNA, the CDR3 is TGCAGTGCTAGATCGATGGGACTGAACACTGAAGCTTTCTTT. Residues: CSARSMGLNTEAFF.

The table lists this clonotype with a few counts. The gene calls are TRBV7-9 and TRBJ2-2; D may be TRBD1 (5 bases). Trimming cost V 1 base and J 5 bases, with 11 bases left between them. This CDR3 comprises 15 residues. The germline CDR1 and CDR2 sequences are SEHNR and FQNEAQ (reference sequence). The CDR3 spells CASSLGQGETGELFF. The DNA for the CDR3 is TGTGCCAGCAGCTTAGGGCAGGGCGAGACCGGGGAGCTGTTTTTT.